This T cell receptor (beta chain) was sequenced during a study of long-term antiretroviral therapy in people with HIV. Study results and caveats: Someone took the blood between about 2004 and 2018, maybe while older ART regimens were in use. Following ART, diversity rose but still fell short of transplant donor controls.

A note on this clone: Its antigen is as yet unknown.

CDR3 length: 17 residues. Every donor contributed at least one pre-ART and at least two post-ART PBMC samples. Each HIV participant was treated in the United States. Running of the v3.0 immunoSEQ assay took place at survey level. Using immunoSEQ multiplex PCR, the repertoire was profiled, and TCRdb retains in-frame clones only, with some absent. The sample includes about 35,000 clones, roughly 80% of them seen just once. The clonotype was recovered from a woman between 45 and 65 years old with HIV. The chain combines TRBV21-1 with TRBJ1-1. TRBV21-1 is an annotated pseudogene. Sequencing used unsorted PBMCs, obtained 2 years after starting antiretroviral therapy. In nucleotides, the CDR3 is TGTGCCAGCAGCAAAGAATGGCCGCAAGGGACGGCTGGTGAAGCTTTCTTT. This encodes CASSKEWPQGTAGEAFF.